The next 7 T cell receptor beta chains were all read from a single sample in a study of T cells in Graves' hyperthyroidism and ophthalmopathy. Template material for amplifying TCR beta CDR3 regions consisted of RNA transcripts. With the HTBI primer set, the TCR CDR3 went through a first round of RT-PCR. TCRdb itself ran the multiplex PCR reads through MiXCR, one entry per CDR3 protein. The table lists over 400,000 distinct CDR3 sequences, approximately 15% of them singletons. Material: blood. These receptors all stem from a man younger than 30 with Graves' ophthalmopathy.

This clonotype was counted between two and nine times. The CDR3 does not end in the conserved phenylalanine or tryptophan, so this is likely a read error. This chain uses TRBV10-3 with TRBJ1-2; a weak D match, TRBD1 (5 bases). V was pared by 9 bases and J by 4 bases, with 12 bases between. Germline lookup yields CDR1 ENHRY and CDR2 SYGVKD. The CDR3 sequence is 12 residues long. CDR3 residues: CAISEDSYGYTL. The CDR3, as DNA: TGTGCCATTAGCGAAGACAGCTATGGCTACACCCTC.

The table lists this clonotype with a few counts. This chain uses TRBV15 with TRBJ1-5; D call uncertain. The germline gives CDR1 LNHNV, CDR2 YYDKDF (reference sequence). This CDR3 spans 15 amino acids. V lost 2 bases and J 2 bases, leaving 10 bases between the germline ends. CDR3: CATSRPPWGNQPQHF. Here the CDR3 DNA reads TGTGCCACCAGCAGACCGCCTTGGGGCAATCAGCCCCAGCATTTT.

This clonotype has more than one count but fewer than ten. The chain recombines TRBV20-1 with TRBJ1-4; D is perhaps TRBD1 (5 bases). The CDR3 has 14 amino acids. Per germline, CDR1 DFQATT and CDR2 SNEGSKA (reference sequence). V was trimmed by 2 bases and J by 4 bases, leaving 11 bases between them. As DNA, the CDR3 is TGCAGTGCTAGAAAACAGGCGATTAATGAAAAACTGTTTTTT. Encoded protein: CSARKQAINEKLFF.

This clonotype came up many times. This rearrangement joins TRBV24-1 to TRBJ2-1; D is perhaps TRBD1 or TRBD2 (5 bases each). This CDR3 comprises 16 residues. CDR1 and CDR2 (germline): KGHDR, SFDVKD. Trimming took 5 bases from V and 2 from J, leaving 15 bases between them. CDR3 sequence: CATSAPLGVTYNEQFF. In DNA form, the CDR3 reads TGTGCCACCAGTGCGCCGTTGGGGGTGACCTACAATGAGCAGTTCTTC.

This clonotype showed up many times. The CDR3 here is CASSFNGGAYEQYF. The DNA of the CDR3 is TGTGCCAGCAGTTTTAACGGGGGGGCCTACGAGCAGTACTTC. V and J are TRBV12-3 or TRBV12-4 and TRBJ2-7, with 8 bases fitting TRBD2. Trimming at V came to 3 bases and at J to 2 bases, leaving 3 bases not matched to a gene. The CDR3 has 14 residues.

The chain joins TRBV28 to TRBJ2-7; tentative D call: TRBD2 (6 bases). Trimming left V 0 bases short and J 4 bases short, with 10 bases between. Germline assignment: CDR1 MDHEN and CDR2 SYDVKM. The CDR3 runs to 14 residues. The CDR3 nucleotides read TGTGCCAGCAGTTTATGGGGTAGCGGTTACGAGCAGTACTTC. Its protein product is CASSLWGSGYEQYF.

This clonotype was seen ten or more times. V is TRBV7-2 and J is TRBJ2-1, with 10 nucleotides matching TRBD2. Germline-derived CDR1 and CDR2 are SGHTA and FQGNSA. V lost 2 bases and J lost 4; bases outside the gene matches: 2. This CDR3 has 15 amino acids. DNA of the CDR3: TGTGCCAGCAGCTTACTTAGCGGGAGGTACAATGAGCAGTTCTTC. Its translation is CASSLLSGRYNEQFF.